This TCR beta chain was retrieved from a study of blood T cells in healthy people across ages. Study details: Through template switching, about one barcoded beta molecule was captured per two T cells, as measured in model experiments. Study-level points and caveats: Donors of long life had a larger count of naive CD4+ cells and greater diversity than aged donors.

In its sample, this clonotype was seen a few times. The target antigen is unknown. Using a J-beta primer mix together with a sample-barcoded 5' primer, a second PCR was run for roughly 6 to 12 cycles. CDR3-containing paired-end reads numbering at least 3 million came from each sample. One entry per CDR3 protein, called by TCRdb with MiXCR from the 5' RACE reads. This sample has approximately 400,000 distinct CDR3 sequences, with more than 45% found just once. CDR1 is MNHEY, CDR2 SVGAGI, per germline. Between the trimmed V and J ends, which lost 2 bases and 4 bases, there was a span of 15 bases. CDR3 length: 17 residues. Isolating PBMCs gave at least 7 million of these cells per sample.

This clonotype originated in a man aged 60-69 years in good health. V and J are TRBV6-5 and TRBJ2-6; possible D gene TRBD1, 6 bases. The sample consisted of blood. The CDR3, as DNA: TGTGCCAGCAGTTACGGGGGTGTGGGGGCCGGGGCCAACGTCCTGACTTTC. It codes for CASSYGGVGAGANVLTF.